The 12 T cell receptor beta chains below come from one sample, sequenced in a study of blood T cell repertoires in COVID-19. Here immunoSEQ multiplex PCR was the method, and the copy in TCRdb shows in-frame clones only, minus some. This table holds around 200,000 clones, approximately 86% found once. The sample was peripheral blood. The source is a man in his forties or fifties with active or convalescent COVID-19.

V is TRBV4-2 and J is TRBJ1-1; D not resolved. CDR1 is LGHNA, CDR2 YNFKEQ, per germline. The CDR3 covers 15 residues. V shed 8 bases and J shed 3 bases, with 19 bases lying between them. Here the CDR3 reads CASARGQIGDTEAFF. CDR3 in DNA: TGTGCCAGCGCCCGCGGGCAGATCGGAGACACTGAAGCTTTCTTT.

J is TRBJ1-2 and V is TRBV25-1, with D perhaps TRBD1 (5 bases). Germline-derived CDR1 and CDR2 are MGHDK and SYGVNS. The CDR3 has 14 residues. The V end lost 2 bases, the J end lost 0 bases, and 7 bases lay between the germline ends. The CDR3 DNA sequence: TGTGCCAGCAGTGAAAGACAGACTAACTATGGCTACACCTTC. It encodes CASSERQTNYGYTF.

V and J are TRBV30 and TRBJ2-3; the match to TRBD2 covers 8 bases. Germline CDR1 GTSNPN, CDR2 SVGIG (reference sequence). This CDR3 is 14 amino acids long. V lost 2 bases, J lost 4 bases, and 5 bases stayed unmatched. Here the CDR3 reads CAWSIGGASDTQYF. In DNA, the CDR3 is TGTGCCTGGAGTATCGGGGGGGCGTCAGATACGCAGTATTTT.

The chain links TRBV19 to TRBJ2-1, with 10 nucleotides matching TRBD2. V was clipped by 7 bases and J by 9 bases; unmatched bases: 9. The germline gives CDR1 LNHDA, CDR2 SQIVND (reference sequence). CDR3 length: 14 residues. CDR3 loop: CASKLAGRYGEQFF. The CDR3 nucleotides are TGTGCCAGTAAACTAGCGGGGAGGTACGGTGAGCAGTTCTTC.

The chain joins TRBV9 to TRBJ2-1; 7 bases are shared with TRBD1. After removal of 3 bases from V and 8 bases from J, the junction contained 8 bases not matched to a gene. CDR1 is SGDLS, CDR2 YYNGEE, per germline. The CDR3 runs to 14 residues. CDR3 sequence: CASSEVDRVYEQFF. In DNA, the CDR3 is TGTGCCAGCAGCGAAGTAGACAGGGTCTATGAGCAGTTCTTC.

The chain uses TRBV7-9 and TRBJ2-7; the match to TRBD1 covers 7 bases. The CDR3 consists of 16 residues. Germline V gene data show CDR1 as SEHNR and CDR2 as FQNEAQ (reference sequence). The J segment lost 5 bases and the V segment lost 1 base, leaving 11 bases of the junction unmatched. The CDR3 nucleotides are TGTGCCAGCAGCTTAGGTGCCCGAACAGGGGTGGACGAGCAGTACTTC. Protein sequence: CASSLGARTGVDEQYF.

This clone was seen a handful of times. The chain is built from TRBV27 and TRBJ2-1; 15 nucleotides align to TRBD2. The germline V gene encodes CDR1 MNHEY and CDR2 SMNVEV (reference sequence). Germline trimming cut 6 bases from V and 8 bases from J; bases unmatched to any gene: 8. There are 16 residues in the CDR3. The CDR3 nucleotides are TGTGCCAGCAGACGGACTAGCGGGGGGGATTGGGATGAGCAGTTCTTC. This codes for CASRRTSGGDWDEQFF.

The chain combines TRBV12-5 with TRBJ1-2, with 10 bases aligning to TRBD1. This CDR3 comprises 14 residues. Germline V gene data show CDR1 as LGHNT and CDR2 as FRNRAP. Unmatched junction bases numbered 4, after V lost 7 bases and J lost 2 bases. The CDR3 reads CASALGQGNYGYTF. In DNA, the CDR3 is TGTGCTAGTGCCTTGGGACAGGGGAACTATGGCTACACCTTC.

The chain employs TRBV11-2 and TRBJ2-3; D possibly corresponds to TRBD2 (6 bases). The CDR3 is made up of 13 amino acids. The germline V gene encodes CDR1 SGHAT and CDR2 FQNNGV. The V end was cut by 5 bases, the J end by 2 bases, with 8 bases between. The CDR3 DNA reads TGTGCCAGCAGCCGCGGGGCCACAGATACGCAGTATTTT. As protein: CASSRGATDTQYF.

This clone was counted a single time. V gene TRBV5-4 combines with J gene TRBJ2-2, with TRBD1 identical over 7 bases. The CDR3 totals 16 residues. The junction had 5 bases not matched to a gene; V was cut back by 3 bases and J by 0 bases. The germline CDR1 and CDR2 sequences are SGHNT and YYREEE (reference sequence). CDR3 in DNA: TGTGCCAGCAGCTCCCCCGGACAGGCGAACACCGGGGAGCTGTTTTTT. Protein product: CASSSPGQANTGELFF.

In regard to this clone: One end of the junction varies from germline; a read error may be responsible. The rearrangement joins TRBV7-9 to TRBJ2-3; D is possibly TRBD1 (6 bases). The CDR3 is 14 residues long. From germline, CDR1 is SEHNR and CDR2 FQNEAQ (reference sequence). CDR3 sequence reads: CASSLAQGTDTQYF. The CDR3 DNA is TGTGCCAGCAGTTTAGCGCAGGGGACAGATACGCAGTATTTT.

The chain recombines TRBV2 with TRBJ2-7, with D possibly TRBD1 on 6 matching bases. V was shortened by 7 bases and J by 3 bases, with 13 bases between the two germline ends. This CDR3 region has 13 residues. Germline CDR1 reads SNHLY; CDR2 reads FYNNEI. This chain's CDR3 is CASKADRDYEQYF. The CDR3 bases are TGTGCCAGCAAAGCGGACAGAGACTACGAGCAGTACTTC.